The 20 T cell receptor beta chains below all came from one sample that was sequenced in a study of human thymus T cells. Here immunoSEQ multiplex PCR was the method, and the copy in TCRdb shows in-frame clones only, minus some. Among some 120,000 clones listed, around 94% were seen once. Resections from corrective heart surgery provided thymus tissue. The sequencing input was thymus tissue. The receptors stem from a boy under three years old with a congenital heart defect but otherwise immunologically healthy.

The sample holds one count of this clone. The chain couples TRBV6-1 to TRBJ1-2; 8 bases map to TRBD1. The CDR3 length is 15 residues. Germline lookup yields CDR1 MNHNS and CDR2 SASEGT. Trimming at V came to 4 bases and at J to 6 bases, leaving 10 bases not matched to a gene. CDR3 nucleotides: TGTGCCAGCAGTGGTTGGCAGGGGGCAGGAAATGGCTACACCTTC. Translating gives CASSGWQGAGNGYTF.

This clone was seen just once. This chain joins TRBV30 and TRBJ2-7; 10 nucleotides align to TRBD1. This CDR3 contains 14 residues. Trimming took 5 bases from V and 5 from J; bases not matched to a gene: 9. From germline, CDR1 is GTSNPN and CDR2 SVGIG (reference sequence). Here the CDR3 DNA reads TGTGCCTGGGTATCGGGACAGGGGTTCCACGAGCAGTACTTC. This sequence encodes CAWVSGQGFHEQYF.

V gene TRBV5-1 combines with J gene TRBJ2-4, with D possibly called TRBD1 or TRBD2 (6 bases each). The germline V gene has CDR1 SGHRS and CDR2 YFSETQ. The CDR3 has 14 residues. V was cut by 2 bases and J by 8 bases, with 14 bases left in between. Written as DNA, the CDR3 is TGCGCCAGCAGCTTAAGGGGGAGGCGAGACATTCAGTACTTC. It specifies CASSLRGRRDIQYF.

The chain has TRBV5-1 and TRBJ1-1, with TRBD1 identical over 8 bases. This CDR3 has 17 amino acids. The V gene's germline CDR1 is SGHRS and CDR2 YFSETQ. J lost 0 bases, V lost 1 base, and 8 bases had no gene match. The CDR3 DNA reads as TGCGCCAGCAGCTTGATCGGGACAGGCCAACTGAACACTGAAGCTTTCTTT. Protein sequence: CASSLIGTGQLNTEAFF.

In its sample, this clone was seen once. J is TRBJ2-5 and V is TRBV7-9; TRBD1 matches at 9 bases. Germline values: CDR1 SEHNR, CDR2 FQNEAQ (reference sequence). The CDR3 is made up of 19 amino acids. The ends lost 3 bases at V and 3 bases at J; junction bases unmatched: 17. The CDR3 sequence is CASSFVGPGYRGREETQYF. The CDR3 DNA sequence: TGTGCCAGCAGCTTCGTGGGCCCGGGGTACAGGGGGCGGGAAGAGACCCAGTACTTC.

CDR3 sequence reads: CASSQQPGTTNNEQFF. In DNA form, the CDR3 reads TGCGCCAGCAGCCAACAACCCGGGACTACAAACAATGAGCAGTTCTTC. The rearrangement uses TRBV4-3 and TRBJ2-1; 7 nucleotides align to TRBD2. The CDR3 loop spans 16 amino acids. The V gene's germline CDR1 is LGHNA and CDR2 YSLEER. V trimming: 2 bases; J trimming: 5 bases; junction bases outside the gene matches: 9.

This clone appeared once. The chain uses TRBV28 and TRBJ1-2; 9 nucleotides agree with TRBD1. Germline loops: CDR1 MDHEN, CDR2 SYDVKM. The CDR3 is 16 amino acids. Unmatched junction bases numbered 10, after V lost 4 bases and J lost 4 bases. CDR3 coding DNA: TGTGCCAGCAGTTGCCACAGGGGGCGAGGCGGCTATGGCTACACCTTC. This codes for CASSCHRGRGGYGYTF.

The rearrangement links TRBV5-1 to TRBJ2-5; D not resolved. Germline loops: CDR1 SGHRS, CDR2 YFSETQ. CDR3 size: 11 residues. The V end lost 4 bases, the J end lost 0 bases, and 1 base lay between the germline ends. CDR3 nucleotide sequence: TGCGCCAGCAGCCACCAAGAGACCCAGTACTTC. Encoded protein: CASSHQETQYF.

The chain links TRBV27 to TRBJ1-5; D is undetermined. In germline, CDR1 is MNHEY, CDR2 SMNVEV (reference sequence). V shed 5 bases and J shed 0 bases, with 26 bases lying between them. This CDR3 contains 20 residues. The CDR3 here is CASSPPADLGPRNSNQPQHF. The CDR3, as DNA: TGTGCCAGCAGTCCGCCGGCGGACCTAGGACCGCGCAATAGCAATCAGCCCCAGCATTTT.

The J gene is TRBJ2-4, the V gene TRBV4-3; D is possibly TRBD2 (7 bases). Germline CDR1 LGHNA, CDR2 YSLEER. Trimming shortened V by 4 bases and J by 8 bases, and 15 bases separated the two germline ends. The CDR3 has 14 amino acids. The CDR3 is CASSREGGNYIQYF. Here the CDR3 DNA reads TGCGCCAGCAGCCGGGAGGGGGGGAATTACATTCAGTACTTC.

The gene calls are TRBV19 and TRBJ1-6, with 9 bases that match TRBD1. V was clipped by 3 bases and J by 4 bases; unmatched bases: 4. Germline-derived CDR1 and CDR2 are LNHDA and SQIVND (reference sequence). CDR3 length equals 16 residues. CDR3 nucleotides: TGTGCCAGTAGTATGGGACAGGGTGAATATAATTCACCCCTCCACTTT. Translated, it gives CASSMGQGEYNSPLHF.

The chain recombines TRBV7-9 with TRBJ2-2; D unresolved. The CDR3 is 15 residues long. Per germline, CDR1 SEHNR and CDR2 FQNEAQ (reference sequence). Trimming cost V 3 bases and J 3 bases, with 11 bases left between them. The CDR3 loop is CASSFPLFYTGELFF. The CDR3 DNA reads TGTGCCAGCAGCTTTCCCCTCTTTTACACCGGGGAGCTGTTTTTT.

The chain employs TRBV15 and TRBJ2-2; D is tentatively TRBD1 or TRBD2 (5 bases each). The germline gives CDR1 LNHNV, CDR2 YYDKDF (reference sequence). The V gene lost 1 base and the J gene lost 7 bases, with 19 bases spanning the gap. There are 17 residues in the CDR3. This chain's CDR3 is CATSRARDLESGGELFF. CDR3 DNA: TGTGCCACCAGCAGAGCTCGGGACCTTGAAAGCGGCGGGGAGCTGTTTTTT.

This chain joins TRBV4-3 and TRBJ1-5; a weak D match, TRBD1 (5 bases). CDR1 LGHNA and CDR2 YSLEER come from the germline V gene. Trimming removed 0 bases at V and 7 bases at J, with 16 bases between. The CDR3 runs to 16 residues. In nucleotides, the CDR3 is TGCGCCAGCAGCCAAGATTACCGAGTCAGGGTACAGCCCCAGCATTTT. It yields the protein CASSQDYRVRVQPQHF.

As DNA, the CDR3 is TGCGCCAGCAGCCAACTTACAAGGACTCCAAACTATGGCTACACCTTC. Protein: CASSQLTRTPNYGYTF. The chain recombines TRBV4-3 with TRBJ1-2; D is unresolved. Germline V gene data show CDR1 as LGHNA and CDR2 as YSLEER. This CDR3 has 16 residues. The V and J ends lost 2 bases and 2 bases respectively, with 15 bases between them.

The chain links TRBV14 to TRBJ1-5; D is unresolved. Per germline, CDR1 SGHDN and CDR2 FVKESK. This CDR3 region has 15 residues. V gave up 1 base and J gave up 3 bases, with 10 bases separating them. The CDR3 here is CASSQVYTANQPQHF. Here the CDR3 DNA reads TGTGCCAGCAGCCAAGTGTACACGGCCAATCAGCCCCAGCATTTT.

V and J are TRBV30 and TRBJ2-1; D perhaps matches TRBD2 (7 bases). The germline gives CDR1 GTSNPN, CDR2 SVGIG (reference sequence). The CDR3 runs to 16 residues. V lost 0 bases to trimming and J lost 6 bases, with 18 bases between them. CDR3 DNA sequence: TGTGCCTGGAGTGTGGGGGGCGGGGGCCTCCTCAATGAGCAGTTCTTC. It is translated as CAWSVGGGGLLNEQFF. The full variable domain, rest sourced from reference TRBV30 and TRBJ2-1, is SQTIHQWPATLVQPVGSPLSLECTVEGTSNPNLYWYRQAAGRGLQLLFYSVGIGQISSEVPQNLSASRPQDRQFILSSKKLLLSDSGFYLCAWSVGGGGLLNEQFFGPGTRLTVL.

The rearrangement joins TRBV9 to TRBJ2-7, with TRBD1 identical over 9 bases. J gave up 5 bases and V 2 bases, and 8 bases lay outside the gene matches. The CDR3 spans 15 residues. The V gene's germline CDR1 is SGDLS and CDR2 YYNGEE. Written as DNA, the CDR3 is TGTGCCAGCAGCGTCGGACAGGGGATTCGAAACGAGCAGTACTTC. This translates into CASSVGQGIRNEQYF.

This CDR3 reads CASSFPSGGHNEQFF. The CDR3 nucleotides are TGTGCCAGCAGCTTCCCCTCGGGGGGCCACAATGAGCAGTTCTTC. V and J are TRBV7-2 and TRBJ2-1; tentative D call: TRBD2 (7 bases). V dropped 3 bases and J dropped 5 bases, with 14 bases sitting between them. Germline V gene lookup returns CDR1 SGHTA and CDR2 FQGNSA. The CDR3 runs to 15 residues.

The rearrangement links TRBV21-1 to TRBJ2-3; the table's D call TRBD1 went unverified against the DNA. TRBV21-1 is a known pseudogene. The CDR3 extends over 18 amino acids. For the CDR3, the DNA is TGTGCCAGCAGCCTAATCCCTACCGGGACAGACGGGGTAGATACGCAGTATTTT. Protein sequence: CASSLIPTGTDGVDTQYF.